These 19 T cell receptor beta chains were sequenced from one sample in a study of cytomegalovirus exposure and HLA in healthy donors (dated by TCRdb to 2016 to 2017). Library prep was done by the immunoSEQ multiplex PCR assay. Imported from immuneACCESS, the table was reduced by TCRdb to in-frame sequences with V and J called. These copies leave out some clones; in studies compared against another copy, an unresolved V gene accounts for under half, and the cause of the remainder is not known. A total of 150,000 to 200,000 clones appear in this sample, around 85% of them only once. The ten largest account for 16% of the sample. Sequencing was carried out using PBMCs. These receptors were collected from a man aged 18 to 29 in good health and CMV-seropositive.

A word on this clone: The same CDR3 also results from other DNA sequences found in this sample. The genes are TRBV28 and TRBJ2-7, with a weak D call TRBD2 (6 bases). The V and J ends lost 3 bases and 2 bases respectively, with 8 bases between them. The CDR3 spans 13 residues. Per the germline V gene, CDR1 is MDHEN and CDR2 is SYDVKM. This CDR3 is CASSLGGPYEQYF. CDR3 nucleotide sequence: TGTGCCAGCAGTTTGGGAGGCCCCTACGAGCAGTACTTC.

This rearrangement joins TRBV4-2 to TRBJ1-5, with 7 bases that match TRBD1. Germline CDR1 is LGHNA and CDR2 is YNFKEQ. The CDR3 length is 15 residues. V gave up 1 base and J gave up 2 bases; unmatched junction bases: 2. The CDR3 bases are TGTGCCAGCAGCCAAGCCGGGACAGGCAATCAGCCCCAGCATTTT. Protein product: CASSQAGTGNQPQHF.

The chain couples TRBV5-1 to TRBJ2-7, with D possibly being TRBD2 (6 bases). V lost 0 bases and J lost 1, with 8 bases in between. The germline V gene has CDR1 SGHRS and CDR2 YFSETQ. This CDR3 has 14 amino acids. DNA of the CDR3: TGCGCCAGCAGCTTGGCGGCGGGATCCTACGAGCAGTACTTC. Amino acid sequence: CASSLAAGSYEQYF. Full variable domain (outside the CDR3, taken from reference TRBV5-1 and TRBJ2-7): KAGVTQTPRYLIKTRGQQVTLSCSPISGHRSVSWYQQTPGQGLQFLFEYFSETQRNKGNFPGRFSGRQFSNSRSEMNVSTLELGDSALYLCASSLAAGSYEQYFGPGTRLTVT.

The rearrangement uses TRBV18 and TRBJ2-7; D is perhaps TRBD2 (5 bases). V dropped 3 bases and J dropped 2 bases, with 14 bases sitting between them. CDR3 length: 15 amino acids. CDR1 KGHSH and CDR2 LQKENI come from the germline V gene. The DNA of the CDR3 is TGTGCCAGCTCACCGACCGGAGGAATCGCCTACGAGCAGTACTTC. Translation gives CASSPTGGIAYEQYF.

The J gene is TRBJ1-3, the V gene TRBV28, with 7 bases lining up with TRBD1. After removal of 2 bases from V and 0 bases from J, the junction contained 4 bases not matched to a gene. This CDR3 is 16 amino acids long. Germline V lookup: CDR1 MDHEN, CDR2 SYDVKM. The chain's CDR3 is CASSLRPGGSGNTIYF. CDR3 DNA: TGTGCCAGCAGTTTACGACCAGGGGGCTCTGGAAACACCATATATTTT.

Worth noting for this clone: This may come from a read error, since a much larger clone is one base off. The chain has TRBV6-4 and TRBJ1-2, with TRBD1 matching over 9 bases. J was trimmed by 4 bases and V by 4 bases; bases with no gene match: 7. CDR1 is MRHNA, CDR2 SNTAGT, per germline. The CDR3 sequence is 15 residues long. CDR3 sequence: CASSVTGGEGYGYTF. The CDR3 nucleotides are TGTGCCAGCAGTGTCACAGGGGGCGAGGGCTATGGCTACACCTTC.

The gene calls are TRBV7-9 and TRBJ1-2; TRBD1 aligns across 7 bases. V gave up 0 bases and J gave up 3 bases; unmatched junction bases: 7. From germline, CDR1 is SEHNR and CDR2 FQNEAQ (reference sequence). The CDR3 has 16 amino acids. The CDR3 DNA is TGTGCCAGCAGCTTAGCAGGGGGCGGCCTTGACTATGGCTACACCTTC. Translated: CASSLAGGGLDYGYTF.

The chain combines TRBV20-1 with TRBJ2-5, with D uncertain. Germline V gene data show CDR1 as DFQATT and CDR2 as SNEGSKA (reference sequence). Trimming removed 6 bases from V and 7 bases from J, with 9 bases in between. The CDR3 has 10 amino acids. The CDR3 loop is CSAAVGTQYF. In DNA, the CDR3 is TGCAGTGCGGCGGTAGGGACCCAGTACTTC.

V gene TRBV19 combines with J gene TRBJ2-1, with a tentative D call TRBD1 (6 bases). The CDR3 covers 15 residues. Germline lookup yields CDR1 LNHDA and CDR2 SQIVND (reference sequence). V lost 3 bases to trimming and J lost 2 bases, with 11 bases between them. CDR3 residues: CASSISRTAYNEQFF. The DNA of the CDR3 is TGTGCCAGTAGTATCTCCAGGACAGCCTACAATGAGCAGTTCTTC.

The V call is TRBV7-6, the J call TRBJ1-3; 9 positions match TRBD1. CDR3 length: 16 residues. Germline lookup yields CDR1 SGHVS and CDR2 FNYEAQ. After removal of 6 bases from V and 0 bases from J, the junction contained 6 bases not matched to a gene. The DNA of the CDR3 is TGTGCCAGCAGACAATCACAGGGGGCCTCTGGAAACACCATATATTTT. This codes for CASRQSQGASGNTIYF.

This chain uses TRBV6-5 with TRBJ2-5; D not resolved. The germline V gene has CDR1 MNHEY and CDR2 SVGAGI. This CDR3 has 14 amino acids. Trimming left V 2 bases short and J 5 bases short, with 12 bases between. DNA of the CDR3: TGTGCCAGCAGTTACAGTAGAAACGGGGAGACCCAGTACTTC. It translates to CASSYSRNGETQYF.

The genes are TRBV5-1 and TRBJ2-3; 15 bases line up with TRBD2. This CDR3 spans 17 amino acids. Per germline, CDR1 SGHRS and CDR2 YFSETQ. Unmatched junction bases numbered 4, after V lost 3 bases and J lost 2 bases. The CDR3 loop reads CASSSGLAGGITDTQYF. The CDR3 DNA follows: TGCGCCAGCAGCTCCGGACTAGCGGGAGGGATCACAGATACGCAGTATTTT.

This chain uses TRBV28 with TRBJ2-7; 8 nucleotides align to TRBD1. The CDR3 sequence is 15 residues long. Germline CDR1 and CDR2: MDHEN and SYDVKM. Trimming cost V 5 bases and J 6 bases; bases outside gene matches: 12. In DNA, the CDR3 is TGTGCCAGCAGTCCAGACCGACAGGGGATGGGCGAGCAGTACTTC. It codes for CASSPDRQGMGEQYF.

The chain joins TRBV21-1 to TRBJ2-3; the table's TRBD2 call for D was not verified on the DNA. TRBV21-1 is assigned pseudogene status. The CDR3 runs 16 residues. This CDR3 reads CASRSSGPFVIDTQYF. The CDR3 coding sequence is TGTGCCAGCAGGTCTAGCGGCCCATTCGTCATAGATACGCAGTATTTT.

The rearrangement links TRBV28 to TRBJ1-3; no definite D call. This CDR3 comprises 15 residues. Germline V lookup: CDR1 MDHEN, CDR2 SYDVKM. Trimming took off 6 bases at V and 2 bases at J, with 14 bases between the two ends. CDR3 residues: CASSGILEPGNTIYF. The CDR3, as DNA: TGTGCCAGCAGCGGGATCCTCGAGCCTGGAAACACCATATATTTT. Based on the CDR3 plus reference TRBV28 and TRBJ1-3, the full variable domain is DVKVTQSSRYLVKRTGEKVFLECVQDMDHENMFWYRQDPGLGLRLIYFSYDVKMKEKGDIPEGYSVSREKKERFSLILESASTNQTSMYLCASSGILEPGNTIYFGEGSWLTVV.

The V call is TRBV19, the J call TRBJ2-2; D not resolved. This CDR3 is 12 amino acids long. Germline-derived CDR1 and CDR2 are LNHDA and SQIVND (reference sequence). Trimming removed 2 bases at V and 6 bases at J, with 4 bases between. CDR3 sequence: CASSILPGELFF. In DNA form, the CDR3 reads TGTGCCAGTAGTATACTTCCCGGGGAGCTGTTTTTT.

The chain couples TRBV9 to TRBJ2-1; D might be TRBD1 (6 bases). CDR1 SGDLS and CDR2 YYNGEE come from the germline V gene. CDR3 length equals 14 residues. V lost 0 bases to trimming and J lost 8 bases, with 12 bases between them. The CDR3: CASSVDRAFHEQFF. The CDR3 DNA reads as TGTGCCAGCAGCGTAGACAGGGCTTTCCATGAGCAGTTCTTC.

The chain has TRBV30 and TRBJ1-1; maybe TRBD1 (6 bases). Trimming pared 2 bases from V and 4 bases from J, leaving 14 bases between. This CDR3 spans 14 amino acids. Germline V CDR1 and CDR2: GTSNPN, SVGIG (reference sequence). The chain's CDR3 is CAWSLSTGLTEAFF. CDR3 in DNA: TGTGCCTGGAGTCTATCAACAGGGCTCACTGAAGCTTTCTTT.

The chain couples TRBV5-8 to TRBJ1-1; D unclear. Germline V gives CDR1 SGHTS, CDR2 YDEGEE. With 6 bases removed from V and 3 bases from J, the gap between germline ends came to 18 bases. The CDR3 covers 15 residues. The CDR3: CASNRYSKRDTEAFF. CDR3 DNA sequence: TGTGCCAGCAACCGCTACTCAAAAAGAGACACTGAAGCTTTCTTT.